This T cell receptor beta chain was captured in a study of T cells in Graves' hyperthyroidism and ophthalmopathy (dated by TCRdb to the late 2010s). Broadly, across the study: Peripheral blood samples were taken at the time of initial diagnosis, prior to any treatment. To identify distinguishing TCR V-J signatures, a discovery cohort of 100 patients was used, comprising some 43 with Graves' ophthalmopathy and approximately 57 with stable Graves' hyperthyroidism. For training and testing, the roughly 97 patients in the discovery cohort were randomly divided in a 7:3 ratio. Whether ophthalmopathy could be predicted prospectively was tested in an independent validation cohort made up of approximately 19 hyperthyroidism patients plus 17 patients who later progressed to ophthalmopathy. Following sampling, methimazole starting at 30 mg daily was given to hyperthyroidism patients, and high-dose intravenous methylprednisolone was given to ophthalmopathy patients. According to the paper, TCR Vbeta CDR3 sequencing was carried out on more than 120 peripheral blood samples, which came from approximately 43 ophthalmopathy, 70 to 80 hyperthyroidism and roughly 17 progressor patients. In addition, the study compared T-cell repertoires in thyroid tissue and in blood from roughly six Graves' hyperthyroidism patients.

The study at large found these results: No statistical method was used to set the sample size in advance, and investigators knew the group allocation. A 13 V-J signature model separated ophthalmopathy from stable hyperthyroidism, with nearly 90% sensitivity and about 81% specificity in cross-validation and 80%/75% in testing. During validation, the model predicted progression to ophthalmopathy a median of approximately 7 months ahead of onset, with 60% to 71% sensitivity and under 85% specificity. Most expanded thyroid clonotypes (frequency above 0.001) were also detected in blood, a finding suggesting that blood repertoires may reflect thyroid immune responses.

This clonotype has ten or more counts. What this receptor recognizes is not known. Base-call qualities are not available, and no considerably larger clone is one nucleotide away. Ophthalmopathy patients had moderately to severely active disease, with a Clinical Activity Score of 3 or more, a NOSPECS grade of 4 or more, and a disease duration of less than 3 months. Patients with uncontrolled infections, other autoimmune diseases, pregnancy or lactation were excluded. Diagnoses were based on clinical symptoms, serum thyroxine and TRAb, thyroid ultrasound and orbital computed tomography. Ficoll-Paque density gradient centrifugation was used to isolate PBMCs from approximately 10 ml of fresh peripheral blood. Trizol reagent was used to extract total RNA, and RNA quality was then checked on an Agilent 2100 Bioanalyzer. Amplification of TCR beta CDR3 regions was carried out from RNA transcripts. The TCR CDR3 was subjected to a first round of RT-PCR using the HTBI primer set and the Qiagen OneStep RT-PCR kit. Libraries were constructed in a second round of multiplex PCR, after which size selection and purification were carried out. Libraries were sequenced paired-end with 100 bp reads on an Illumina HiSeq2000. Per the authors' processing: SOAPnuke was used to process the raw data, with reads discarded if the reads contained adapters or uncalled bases, had a mean Phred below 15, or lacked an exact constant-primer or identifier match. COPE v1.2.5 was used to merge high-quality paired reads, and clonotypes were defined as unique nucleotide sequences. Clonotypes were aligned to IMGT TRBV, TRBD and TRBJ reference segments using MiTCR v1.1. The analysis included only V-J combinations with a frequency above 0.0001, which together covered roughly 99% of the repertoires. The TCS score was defined as F50 (clonal expansion) divided by E x V (chaos), with BLOSUM62-based TCRdist calculated between CDR3 peptides within each V-J. Welch's t-statistics and random forest reduced several hundred V-J features to some 14, which were used in a naive Bayes classifier (R e1071). Through fastp at Q25 and MiXCR, TCRdb rebuilt clones from the public reads, retaining in-frame beta chains. Rows are unified per CDR3 protein, each entry keeping the most common DNA and genes. The authors' filters were not applied to this entry. Recorded for this sample are around 340,000 distinct CDR3 sequences; 15% to 20% of them occurred a single time. The top ten clonotypes cover around a sixth of the sample.

In the germline V gene (reference sequence), CDR1 corresponds to LNHDA and CDR2 to SQIVND. Trimming at the junction amounts to 3 bases on V and 0 bases on J, and the germline ends lie 9 bases apart. Including cysteine and phenylalanine, the CDR3 has 15 amino acids. Only the CDR3 region is kept as DNA, spanning 45 bases read in frame from base 1. The sequence is built from TRBV19 and TRBJ1-3, with no D gene named confidently. The material sequenced was blood. This TCR derives from a woman aged 40-49 years with Graves' ophthalmopathy. The DNA sequence is TGTGCCAGTAGTATCACACCCATCTCTGGAAACACCATATATTTT. This gives the protein CASSITPISGNTIYF.